These 10 T cell receptor beta chains share one sample of origin, sequenced in a study of T cells in Graves' hyperthyroidism and ophthalmopathy. Amplified TCR beta CDR3 regions derived from RNA transcripts. The primer set for the first-round RT-PCR of the TCR CDR3 was HTBI. TCRdb re-analysed the multiplex PCR reads in MiXCR, keeping a single row per CDR3 protein. Among a few hundred thousand distinct CDR3 sequences listed, around 15% were seen once. Sequencing used blood. The receptors derive from a woman aged 18 to 35 with Graves' hyperthyroidism.

This clonotype was picked up many times. This chain joins TRBV28 and TRBJ2-7; maybe TRBD2 (5 bases). The CDR3 consists of 13 residues. Germline V gene sequence: CDR1 MDHEN, CDR2 SYDVKM. Trimming removed 6 bases at V and 5 bases at J, with 14 bases between. The CDR3 protein is CASRRRPGNEQYF. CDR3 DNA: TGTGCCAGCAGACGAAGGCCCGGGAACGAGCAGTACTTC.

This clonotype was observed a few times. The gene calls are TRBV7-8 and TRBJ1-1; 8 bases align to TRBD1. V was clipped by 5 bases and J by 5 bases; unmatched bases: 10. This CDR3 is 15 amino acids long. Germline CDR1 and CDR2: SGHVS and FQNEAQ. CDR3 coding DNA: TGTGCCAGCAGCCCCGGCTGGACAGGGCTGACTGAAGCTTTCTTT. Its translation: CASSPGWTGLTEAFF.

This clonotype was seen more than once but under ten times. The rearrangement joins TRBV6-1 to TRBJ2-1; 8 bases are shared with TRBD1. The J segment lost 5 bases and the V segment lost 5 bases, leaving 5 bases of the junction unmatched. This CDR3 comprises 14 residues. CDR1 is MNHNS, CDR2 SASEGT, per germline. In nucleotides, the CDR3 is TGTGCCAGCAGTCAGCCGGGACAGGACAATGAGCAGTTCTTC. Amino acid sequence: CASSQPGQDNEQFF.

This clonotype was found once. J is TRBJ2-7 and V is TRBV14; 7 bases line up with TRBD1. With V trimmed by 5 bases and J by 3 bases, 4 bases remained unmatched. Germline V gene sequence: CDR1 SGHDN, CDR2 FVKESK. This CDR3 has 13 amino acids. In DNA form, the CDR3 reads TGTGCCAGCAGCGGACAGGATAACTACGAGCAGTACTTC. This codes for CASSGQDNYEQYF.

This clonotype was recorded a few times. The V and J genes are TRBV7-9 and TRBJ2-2; 7 nucleotides match TRBD1. Germline V lookup: CDR1 SEHNR, CDR2 FQNEAQ (reference sequence). This CDR3 is built from 15 residues. The V gene end was trimmed by 2 bases and the J gene end by 6 bases; junction bases not matched to a gene: 6. The CDR3 sequence: CASSLSNRGSGELFF. The CDR3 nucleotides read TGTGCCAGCAGCTTATCGAACAGGGGCTCCGGGGAGCTGTTTTTT.

This clonotype was recorded many times. V gene TRBV28 combines with J gene TRBJ2-7; possibly TRBD1 for D (6 bases). Looked up from germline, CDR1 is MDHEN and CDR2 is SYDVKM. CDR3 length equals 13 residues. Trimming cost V 2 bases and J 2 bases, with 7 bases left between them. The DNA of the CDR3 is TGTGCCAGCAGTTTACCAGGGGCCTACGAGCAGTACTTC. Amino acid sequence: CASSLPGAYEQYF.

This clonotype came up a few times. The genes are TRBV29-1 and TRBJ2-7; D call uncertain. Trimming left V 2 bases short and J 2 bases short, with 16 bases between. Germline CDR1 SQVTM, CDR2 ANQGSEA. This CDR3 region has 15 residues. CDR3 in DNA: TGCAGCGTTGAATCGGGCCCACAACCCCCCTACGAGCAGTACTTC. Its translation is CSVESGPQPPYEQYF.

The chain joins TRBV12-3 or TRBV12-4 to TRBJ1-5; the match to TRBD1 covers 9 bases. The CDR3 extends over 15 amino acids. V lost 6 bases, J lost 2 bases, and 5 bases stayed unmatched. The CDR3 loop is CASSRGQGGNQPQHF. The CDR3, as DNA: TGTGCCAGCAGCCGGGGACAGGGTGGCAATCAGCCCCAGCATTTT.

This clonotype was seen a handful of times. CDR3 nucleotide sequence: TGTGCCAGCAGTCCCGTAGGGACAGGGGTAGGCCAGCCCCAGCATTTT. As protein: CASSPVGTGVGQPQHF. The chain is built from TRBV28 and TRBJ1-5; 10 bases are a match to TRBD1. With 5 bases clipped from V and 7 bases from J, the junction kept 11 bases outside the gene matches. Germline values: CDR1 MDHEN, CDR2 SYDVKM. The CDR3 loop spans 16 amino acids. The variable domain in full, completed from reference TRBV28 and TRBJ1-5, reads DVKVTQSSRYLVKRTGEKVFLECVQDMDHENMFWYRQDPGLGLRLIYFSYDVKMKEKGDIPEGYSVSREKKERFSLILESASTNQTSMYLCASSPVGTGVGQPQHFGDGTRLSIL.

This clonotype was detected many times. The V call is TRBV28, the J call TRBJ2-1; D might be TRBD2 (6 bases). Deletions cut 6 bases from V and 3 bases from J, with 15 bases between. The CDR3 sequence is 15 residues long. CDR1 is MDHEN and CDR2 is SYDVKM in the germline V gene. The CDR3 loop is CASSLPGEVYNEQFF. In DNA, the CDR3 is TGTGCCAGCAGCCTCCCGGGGGAGGTCTACAATGAGCAGTTCTTC. The full variable domain, with the rest looked up from reference TRBV28 and TRBJ2-1, is DVKVTQSSRYLVKRTGEKVFLECVQDMDHENMFWYRQDPGLGLRLIYFSYDVKMKEKGDIPEGYSVSREKKERFSLILESASTNQTSMYLCASSLPGEVYNEQFFGPGTRLTVL.